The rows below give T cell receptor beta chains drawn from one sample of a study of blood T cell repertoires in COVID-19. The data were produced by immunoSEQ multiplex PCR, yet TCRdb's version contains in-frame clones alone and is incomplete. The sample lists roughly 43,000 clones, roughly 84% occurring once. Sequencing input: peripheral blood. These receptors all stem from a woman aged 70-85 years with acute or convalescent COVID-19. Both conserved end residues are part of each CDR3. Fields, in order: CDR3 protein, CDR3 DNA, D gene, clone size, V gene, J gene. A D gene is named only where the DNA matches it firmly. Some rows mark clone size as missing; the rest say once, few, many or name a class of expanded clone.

CDR3aa: CASSYSRTPGNTIYF; CDR3nt: TGTGCCAGCAGTTACTCGAGGACACCTGGAAACACCATATATTTT; d_gene: -; abundance: -; v_gene: TRBV6-5; j_gene: TRBJ1-3
CDR3aa: CASSHRDFDYTGELFF; CDR3nt: TGTGCCAGCAGCCACCGGGACTTCGATTACACCGGGGAGCTGTTTTTT; d_gene: -; abundance: -; v_gene: TRBV14; j_gene: TRBJ2-2
CDR3aa: CASRYRGSITEAFF; CDR3nt: TGTGCCAGCAGGTACAGGGGGTCAATCACTGAAGCTTTCTTT; d_gene: TRBD1; abundance: -; v_gene: TRBV28; j_gene: TRBJ1-1
CDR3aa: CASSLAAGNIQYF; CDR3nt: TGTGCCAGCAGCTTAGCCGCCGGGAACATTCAGTACTTC; d_gene: -; abundance: once; v_gene: TRBV7-9; j_gene: TRBJ2-4
CDR3aa: CASGKKGQGAGGDTQYF; CDR3nt: TGTGCCAGCGGCAAGAAGGGGCAGGGGGCGGGTGGAGATACGCAGTATTTT; d_gene: TRBD1; abundance: -; v_gene: TRBV11-3; j_gene: TRBJ2-3
CDR3aa: CASSFSSTGSYEQYF; CDR3nt: TGTGCCAGCAGCTTTTCTAGCACCGGCTCCTACGAGCAGTACTTC; d_gene: -; abundance: -; v_gene: TRBV7-2; j_gene: TRBJ2-7
CDR3aa: CASSFGQELSNQPQHF; CDR3nt: TGTGCCAGTAGTTTCGGACAGGAATTGAGCAATCAGCCCCAGCATTTT; d_gene: TRBD1; abundance: -; v_gene: TRBV19; j_gene: TRBJ1-5
CDR3aa: CASSPATGRDEAFF; CDR3nt: TGTGCCAGTAGCCCCGCAACAGGGAGGGATGAAGCTTTCTTT; d_gene: -; abundance: few; v_gene: TRBV19; j_gene: TRBJ1-1
CDR3aa: CATSRPLNSPLHF; CDR3nt: TGTGCCACCAGCAGACCTCTGAATTCACCCCTCCACTTT; d_gene: -; abundance: -; v_gene: TRBV15; j_gene: TRBJ1-6
CDR3aa: CASSLGAGGKSPLHF; CDR3nt: TGTGCCAGCAGCTTAGGCGCAGGGGGCAAGTCACCCCTCCACTTT; d_gene: TRBD1; abundance: -; v_gene: TRBV7-8; j_gene: TRBJ1-6
CDR3aa: CASSQIAGNTIYF; CDR3nt: TGTGCCAGCAGCCAGATAGCTGGAAACACCATATATTTT; d_gene: -; abundance: -; v_gene: TRBV3-1/TRBV3-2; j_gene: TRBJ1-3
CDR3aa: CAISEPGGKYEQYF; CDR3nt: TGTGCCATCAGTGAACCAGGGGGCAAGTACGAGCAGTACTTC; d_gene: TRBD1; abundance: few; v_gene: TRBV10-3; j_gene: TRBJ2-7
CDR3aa: CASSPSTSNQPQHF; CDR3nt: TGTGCCAGCTCACCAAGCACTAGCAATCAGCCCCAGCATTTT; d_gene: -; abundance: -; v_gene: TRBV18; j_gene: TRBJ1-5
CDR3aa: CAWSQQGPTEAFF; CDR3nt: TGTGCCTGGAGTCAACAGGGACCCACTGAAGCTTTCTTT; d_gene: -; abundance: -; v_gene: TRBV30; j_gene: TRBJ1-1
CDR3aa: CASSSGRPPYEQYF; CDR3nt: TGTGCCAGCAGCTCCGGGAGGCCCCCCTACGAGCAGTACTTC; d_gene: TRBD2; abundance: -; v_gene: TRBV9; j_gene: TRBJ2-7
CDR3aa: CASSYGQGAYNEQFF; CDR3nt: TGCGCCAGCAGCTATGGACAGGGGGCTTACAATGAGCAGTTCTTC; d_gene: TRBD1; abundance: -; v_gene: TRBV5-1; j_gene: TRBJ2-1
CDR3aa: CAWTPTGNTEAFF; CDR3nt: TGTGCCTGGACCCCGACAGGTAACACTGAAGCTTTCTTT; d_gene: -; abundance: few; v_gene: TRBV30; j_gene: TRBJ1-1
CDR3aa: CASRGRGNYGYTF; CDR3nt: TGTGCCAGCAGAGGCAGGGGTAACTATGGCTACACCTTC; d_gene: -; abundance: -; v_gene: TRBV28; j_gene: TRBJ1-2